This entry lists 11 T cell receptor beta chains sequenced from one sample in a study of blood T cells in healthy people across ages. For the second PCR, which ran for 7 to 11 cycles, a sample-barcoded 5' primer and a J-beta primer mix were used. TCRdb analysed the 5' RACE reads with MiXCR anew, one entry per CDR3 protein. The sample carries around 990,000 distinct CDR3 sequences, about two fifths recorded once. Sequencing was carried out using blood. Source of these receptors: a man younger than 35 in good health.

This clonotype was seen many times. The CDR3 loop is CSARAGGNQPQHF. The CDR3 DNA reads as TGCAGTGCTAGAGCGGGCGGAAACCAGCCCCAGCATTTT. The J gene is TRBJ1-5, the V gene TRBV20-1; D gene ambiguous. CDR3 length: 13 amino acids. Trimming stripped 1 base from V and 7 bases from J, with 11 bases between. The germline V gene has CDR1 DFQATT and CDR2 SNEGSKA (reference sequence).

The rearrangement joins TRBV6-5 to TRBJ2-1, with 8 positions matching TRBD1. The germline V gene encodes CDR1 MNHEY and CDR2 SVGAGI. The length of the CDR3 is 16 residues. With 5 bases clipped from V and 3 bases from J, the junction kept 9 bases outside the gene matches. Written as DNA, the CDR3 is TGTGCCAGCAGTACCGACAGGGGTGGATTCTACAATGAGCAGTTCTTC. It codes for CASSTDRGGFYNEQFF.

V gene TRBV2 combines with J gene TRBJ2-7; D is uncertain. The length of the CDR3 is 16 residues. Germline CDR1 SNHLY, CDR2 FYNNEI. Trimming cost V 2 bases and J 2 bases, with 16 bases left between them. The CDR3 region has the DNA TGTGCCAGCAGTGAAAGTCGACTGATCCGTACCTACGAGCAGTACTTC. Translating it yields CASSESRLIRTYEQYF.

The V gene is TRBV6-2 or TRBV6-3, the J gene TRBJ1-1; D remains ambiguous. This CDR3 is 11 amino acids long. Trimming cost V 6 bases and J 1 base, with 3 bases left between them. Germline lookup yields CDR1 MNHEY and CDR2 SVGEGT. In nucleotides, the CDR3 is TGTGCCAGCAGATGGAACACTGAAGCTTTCTTT. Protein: CASRWNTEAFF.

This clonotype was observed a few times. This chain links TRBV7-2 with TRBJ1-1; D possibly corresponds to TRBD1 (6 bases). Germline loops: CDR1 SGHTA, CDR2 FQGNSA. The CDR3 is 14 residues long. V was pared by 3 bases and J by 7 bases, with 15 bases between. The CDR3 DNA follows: TGTGCCAGCAGCTTCCGTGGGGGCAGGGGTGAAGCTTTCTTT. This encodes CASSFRGGRGEAFF.

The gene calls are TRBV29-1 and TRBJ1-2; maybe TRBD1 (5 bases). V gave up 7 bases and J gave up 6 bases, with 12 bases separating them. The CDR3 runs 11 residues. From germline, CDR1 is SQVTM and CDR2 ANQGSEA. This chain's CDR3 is CSGAQAHGYTF. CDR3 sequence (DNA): TGCAGCGGCGCACAGGCTCATGGCTACACCTTC.

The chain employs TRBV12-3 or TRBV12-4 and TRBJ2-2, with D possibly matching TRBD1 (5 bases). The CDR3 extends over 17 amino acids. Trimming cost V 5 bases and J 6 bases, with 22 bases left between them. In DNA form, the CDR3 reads TGTGCCAGCAGTCGCGGCAGTACTCAATGGGGCCCCGGGGAGCTGTTTTTT. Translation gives CASSRGSTQWGPGELFF.

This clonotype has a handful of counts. CDR3 region: CASSQDDVRGQETQYF. Here the CDR3 DNA reads TGTGCCAGCAGCCAAGATGACGTCCGTGGTCAAGAGACCCAGTACTTC. The chain is built from TRBV3-1 and TRBJ2-5; no firm D call. The CDR3 is 16 amino acids. Germline V gene lookup returns CDR1 LGHDT and CDR2 YNNKEL (reference sequence). V lost 0 bases and J lost 2, with 13 bases in between.

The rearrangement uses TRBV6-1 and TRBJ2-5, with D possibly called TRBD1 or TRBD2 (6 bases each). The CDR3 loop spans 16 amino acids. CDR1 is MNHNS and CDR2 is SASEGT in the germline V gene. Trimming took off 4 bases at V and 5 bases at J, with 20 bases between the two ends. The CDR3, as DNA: TGTGCCAGCAGTGCACTACCGGGGGCCCTTGGGGAGACCCAGTACTTC. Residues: CASSALPGALGETQYF.

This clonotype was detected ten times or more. The CDR3 DNA follows: TGCAGCGTTGAAACAGCTTCCTACGAGCAGTACTTC. It translates to CSVETASYEQYF. The chain uses TRBV29-1 and TRBJ2-7; unclear D gene. This CDR3 region has 12 residues. CDR1 and CDR2 (germline): SQVTM, ANQGSEA. V was cut by 2 bases and J by 1 base, with 6 bases left in between.

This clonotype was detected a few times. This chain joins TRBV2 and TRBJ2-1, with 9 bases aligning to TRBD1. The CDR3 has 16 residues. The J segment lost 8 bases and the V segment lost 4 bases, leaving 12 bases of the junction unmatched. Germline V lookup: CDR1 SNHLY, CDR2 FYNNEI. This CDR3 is CASSGQQGASFDEQFF. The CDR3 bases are TGTGCCAGCAGTGGCCAACAGGGGGCGAGTTTCGATGAGCAGTTCTTC.